This T cell receptor (beta chain) was sequenced during a study of TIL therapy for anti-PD-1-resistant metastatic lung cancer. Whole-study context: Median tumor PD-L1 proportion score was under 6.5%. By whole-exome sequencing, median non-synonymous tumor mutation burden was more than 1.2 mutations per megabase. Overall study findings and caveats: This highly selected cohort may not generalize to typical lung cancer patients.

This was the immunoSEQ v3 assay. Profiling relied on immunoSEQ multiplex PCR, and the TCRdb table lists in-frame clones only, not all of them. The table lists approximately 92,000 clones, just over 65% of them singletons, with 9.5% to 12% in the top ten. This clone turned up a few times. Its antigen is as yet unknown. Noted time point: pre-treatment sample, taken before nivolumab and TIL therapy. The tumor samples were excised metastases, mostly pleural nodules or supraclavicular lymph nodes. Tumor harvest preceded PD-1/PD-L1 blockade, followed by nivolumab treatment. Germline V gives CDR1 SEHNR, CDR2 FQNEAQ (reference sequence). This CDR3 region has 14 residues. V was clipped by 5 bases and J by 5 bases, with 12 bases between them.

The J gene is TRBJ2-2, the V gene TRBV7-9; D gene ambiguous. Sequenced material: tumor tissue, taken at baseline. This TCR was sampled from a person between 25 and 80 years old with non-small cell lung cancer. The CDR3 is CASSRVSETGELFF. CDR3 sequence (DNA): TGTGCCAGCAGCAGAGTCTCGGAAACCGGGGAGCTGTTTTTT.